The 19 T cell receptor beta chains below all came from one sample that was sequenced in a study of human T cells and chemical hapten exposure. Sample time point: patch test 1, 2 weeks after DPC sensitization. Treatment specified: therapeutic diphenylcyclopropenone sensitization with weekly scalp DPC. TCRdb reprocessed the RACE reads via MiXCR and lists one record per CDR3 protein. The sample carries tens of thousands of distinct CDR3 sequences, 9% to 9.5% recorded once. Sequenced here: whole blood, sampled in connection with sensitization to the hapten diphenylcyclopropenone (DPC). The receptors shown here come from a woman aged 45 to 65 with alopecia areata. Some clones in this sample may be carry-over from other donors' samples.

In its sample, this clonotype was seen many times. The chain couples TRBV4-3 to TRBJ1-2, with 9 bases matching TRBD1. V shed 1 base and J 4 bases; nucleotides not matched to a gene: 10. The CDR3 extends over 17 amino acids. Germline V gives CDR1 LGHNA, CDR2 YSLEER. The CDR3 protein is CASSQVFTGQGGYGYTF. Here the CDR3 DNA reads TGCGCCAGCAGCCAAGTATTCACGGGACAGGGTGGCTATGGCTACACCTTC.

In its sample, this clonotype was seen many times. CDR3 nucleotide sequence: TGTGCCAGCAGTACGGGAGGCGCGAACACCGGGGAGCTGTTTTTT. It encodes CASSTGGANTGELFF. V is TRBV7-2 and J is TRBJ2-2; TRBD2 aligns across 7 bases. CDR3 length equals 15 residues. Trimming cost V 6 bases and J 0 bases; bases outside gene matches: 4. Germline V gene lookup returns CDR1 SGHTA and CDR2 FQGNSA.

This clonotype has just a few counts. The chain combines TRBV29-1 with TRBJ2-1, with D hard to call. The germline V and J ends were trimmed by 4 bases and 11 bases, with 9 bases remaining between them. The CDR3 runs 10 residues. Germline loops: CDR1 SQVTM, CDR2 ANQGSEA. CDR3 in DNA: TGCAGCGTTGCTAACGGAAAGCAGTTCTTC. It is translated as CSVANGKQFF.

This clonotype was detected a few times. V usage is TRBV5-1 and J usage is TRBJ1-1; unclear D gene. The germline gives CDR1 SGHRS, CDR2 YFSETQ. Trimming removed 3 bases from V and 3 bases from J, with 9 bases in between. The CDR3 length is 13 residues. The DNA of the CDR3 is TGCGCCAGCAGCTACTCCGATGACACTGAAGCTTTCTTT. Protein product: CASSYSDDTEAFF.

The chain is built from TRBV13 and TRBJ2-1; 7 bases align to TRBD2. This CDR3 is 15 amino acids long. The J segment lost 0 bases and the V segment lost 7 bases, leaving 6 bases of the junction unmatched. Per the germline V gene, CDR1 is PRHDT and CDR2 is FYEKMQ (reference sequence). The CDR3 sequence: CASNIGGSSYNEQFF. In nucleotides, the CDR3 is TGTGCCAGCAATATTGGCGGGAGCTCCTACAATGAGCAGTTCTTC.

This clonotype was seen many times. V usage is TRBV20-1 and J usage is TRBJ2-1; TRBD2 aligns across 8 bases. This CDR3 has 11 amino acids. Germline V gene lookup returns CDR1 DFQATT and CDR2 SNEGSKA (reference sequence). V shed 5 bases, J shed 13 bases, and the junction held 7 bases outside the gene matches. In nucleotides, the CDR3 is TGCAGTGCTCAGACCCTAGCGGGTCAGTTCTTC. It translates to CSAQTLAGQFF.

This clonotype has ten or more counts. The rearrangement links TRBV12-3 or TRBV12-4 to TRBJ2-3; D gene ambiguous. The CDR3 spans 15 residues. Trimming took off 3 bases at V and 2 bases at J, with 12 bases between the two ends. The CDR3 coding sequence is TGTGCCAGCAGTTTTCCCCGATTCACCACAGATACGCAGTATTTT. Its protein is CASSFPRFTTDTQYF.

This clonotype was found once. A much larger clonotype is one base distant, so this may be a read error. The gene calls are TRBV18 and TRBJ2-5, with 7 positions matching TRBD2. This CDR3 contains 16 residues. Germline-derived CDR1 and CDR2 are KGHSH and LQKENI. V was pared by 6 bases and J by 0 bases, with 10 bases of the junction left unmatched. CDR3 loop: CASSPPGLRYQETQYF. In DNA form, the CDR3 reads TGTGCCAGCTCTCCTCCGGGACTAAGGTACCAAGAGACCCAGTACTTC.

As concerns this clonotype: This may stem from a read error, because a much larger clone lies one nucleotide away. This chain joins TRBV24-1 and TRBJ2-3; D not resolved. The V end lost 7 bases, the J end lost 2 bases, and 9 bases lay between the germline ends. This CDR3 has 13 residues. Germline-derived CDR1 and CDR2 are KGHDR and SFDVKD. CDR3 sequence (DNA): TGTGCCACCAGAACCCTAGACACAGATACGCAGTATTTT. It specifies CATRTLDTDTQYF.

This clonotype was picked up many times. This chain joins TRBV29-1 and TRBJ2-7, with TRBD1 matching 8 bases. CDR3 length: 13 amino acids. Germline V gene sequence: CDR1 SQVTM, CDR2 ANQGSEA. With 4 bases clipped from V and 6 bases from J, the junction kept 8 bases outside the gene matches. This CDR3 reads CSVVRQGAGEQYF. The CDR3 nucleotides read TGCAGCGTTGTCCGGCAGGGGGCTGGCGAGCAGTACTTC.

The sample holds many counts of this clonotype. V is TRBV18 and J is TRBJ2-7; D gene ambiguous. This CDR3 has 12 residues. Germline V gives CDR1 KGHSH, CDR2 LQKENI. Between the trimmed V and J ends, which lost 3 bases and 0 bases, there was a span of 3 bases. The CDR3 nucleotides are TGTGCCAGCTCACCGAACTCCTACGAGCAGTACTTC. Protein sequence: CASSPNSYEQYF.

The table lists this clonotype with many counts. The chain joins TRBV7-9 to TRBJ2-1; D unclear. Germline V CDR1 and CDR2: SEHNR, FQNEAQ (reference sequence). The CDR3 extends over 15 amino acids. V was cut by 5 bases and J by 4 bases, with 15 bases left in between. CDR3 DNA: TGTGCCAGCAGCAAGAATAGCCCACCTTACAATGAGCAGTTCTTC. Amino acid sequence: CASSKNSPPYNEQFF.

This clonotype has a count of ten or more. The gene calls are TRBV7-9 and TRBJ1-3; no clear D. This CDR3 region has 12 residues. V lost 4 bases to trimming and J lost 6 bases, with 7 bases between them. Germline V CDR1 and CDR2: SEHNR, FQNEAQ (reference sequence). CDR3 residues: CASSSSQNTIYF. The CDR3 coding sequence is TGTGCCAGCAGCTCCTCGCAAAACACCATATATTTT.

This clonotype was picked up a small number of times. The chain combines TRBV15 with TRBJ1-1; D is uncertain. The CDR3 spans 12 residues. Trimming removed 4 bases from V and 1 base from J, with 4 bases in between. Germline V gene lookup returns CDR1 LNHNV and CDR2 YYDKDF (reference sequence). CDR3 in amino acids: CATSTQNTEAFF. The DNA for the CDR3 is TGTGCCACCAGCACTCAGAACACTGAAGCTTTCTTT.

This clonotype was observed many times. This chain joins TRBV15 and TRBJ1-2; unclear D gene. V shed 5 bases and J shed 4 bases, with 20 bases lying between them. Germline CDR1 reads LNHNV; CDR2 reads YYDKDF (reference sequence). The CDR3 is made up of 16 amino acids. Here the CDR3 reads CATSLGLTLLGYGYTF. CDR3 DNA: TGTGCCACCAGCCTGGGCCTGACTCTACTAGGCTATGGCTACACCTTC.

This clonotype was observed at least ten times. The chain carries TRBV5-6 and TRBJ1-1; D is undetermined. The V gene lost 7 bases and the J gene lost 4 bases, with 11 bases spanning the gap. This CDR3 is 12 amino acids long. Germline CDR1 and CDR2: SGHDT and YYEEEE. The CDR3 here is CASEDLGTEAFF. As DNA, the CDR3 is TGTGCCAGCGAGGACCTAGGCACTGAAGCTTTCTTT.

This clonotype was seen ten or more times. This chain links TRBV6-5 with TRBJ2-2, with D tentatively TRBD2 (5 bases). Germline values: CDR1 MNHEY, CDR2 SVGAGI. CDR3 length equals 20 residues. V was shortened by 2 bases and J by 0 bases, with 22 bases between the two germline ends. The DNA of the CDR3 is TGTGCCAGCAGTTACGCGGGCCGACAACACAGCCAATCGAACACCGGGGAGCTGTTTTTT. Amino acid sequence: CASSYAGRQHSQSNTGELFF.

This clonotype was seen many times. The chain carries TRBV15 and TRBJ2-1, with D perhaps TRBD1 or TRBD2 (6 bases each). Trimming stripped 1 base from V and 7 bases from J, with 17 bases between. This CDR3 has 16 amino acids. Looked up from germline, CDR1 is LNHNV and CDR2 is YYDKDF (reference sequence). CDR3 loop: CATSRGLAQGGNEQFF. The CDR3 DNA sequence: TGTGCCACCAGCAGAGGGCTGGCACAAGGGGGGAATGAGCAGTTCTTC. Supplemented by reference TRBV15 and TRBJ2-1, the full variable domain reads DAMVIQNPRYQVTQFGKPVTLSCSQTLNHNVMYWYQQKSSQAPKLLFHYYDKDFNNEADTPDNFQSRRPNTSFCFLDIRSPGLGDTAMYLCATSRGLAQGGNEQFFGPGTRLTVL.

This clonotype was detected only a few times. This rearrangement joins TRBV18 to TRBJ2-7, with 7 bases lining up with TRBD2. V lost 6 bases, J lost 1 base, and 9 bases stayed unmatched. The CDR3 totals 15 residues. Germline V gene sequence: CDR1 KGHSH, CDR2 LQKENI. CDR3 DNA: TGTGCCAGCTCTGGAAGCGGGACGGATTCCTACGAGCAGTACTTC. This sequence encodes CASSGSGTDSYEQYF.